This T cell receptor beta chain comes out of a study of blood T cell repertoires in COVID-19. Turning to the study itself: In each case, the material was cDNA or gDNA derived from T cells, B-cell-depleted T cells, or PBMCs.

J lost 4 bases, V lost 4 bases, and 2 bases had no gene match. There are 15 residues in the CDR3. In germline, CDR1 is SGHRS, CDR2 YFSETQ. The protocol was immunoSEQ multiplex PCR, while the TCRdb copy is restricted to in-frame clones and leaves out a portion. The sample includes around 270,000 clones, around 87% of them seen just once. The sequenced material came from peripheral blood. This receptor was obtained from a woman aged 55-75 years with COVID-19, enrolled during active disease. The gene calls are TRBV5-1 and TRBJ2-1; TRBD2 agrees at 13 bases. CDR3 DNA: TGCGCCAGCAGCGCGACTAGCGGGAGGTACAATGAGCAGTTCTTC. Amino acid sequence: CASSATSGRYNEQFF.